The clone carrying this TCR beta chain was observed many times. The antigen remains undetermined. TCR alpha and beta CDR3 regions were amplified from RNA using iRepertoire nested multiplex PCR. Input was roughly 100-450 ng of tissue mRNA or PBMC total RNA. Each CDR3 protein gets one entry after TCRdb re-called the multiplex PCR reads with MiXCR. The sample includes tens of thousands of distinct CDR3 sequences, about 37% of them seen just once. This CDR3 has 13 amino acids. Germline lookup yields CDR1 SNHLY and CDR2 FYNNEI. Trimming pared 7 bases from V and 6 bases from J, leaving 13 bases between. This sample was included in a study of glioma-infiltrating T cells. The study's findings and limits: Tissue and blood shared very few CDR3 sequences. Non-neoplastic patients had below-expected tissue-blood divergence, while all gliomas exceeded expectation.

The sequence came from a human donor with low-grade glioma or glioblastoma, undergoing nonglioma brain surgery, or in good health (not recorded which). The rearrangement uses TRBV2 and TRBJ2-1; D assignment may be TRBD1 or TRBD2 (6 bases each). The sequenced sample was glioma tissue, nonneoplastic brain tissue, or PBMCs (not recorded which). The CDR3 loop reads CASTRGVLNEQFF. In DNA, the CDR3 is TGTGCCAGCACGAGGGGGGTTCTCAATGAGCAGTTCTTC.